This T cell receptor (beta chain) was sequenced for a study of regulatory T cells in long-lasting Graves disease. Specified time point: newly diagnosed GD, antithyroid drugs for less than 3 months. From RNA extracted from PBMCs, the TCR library was made. The patient group derived from an endocrinology department in Xi'an, China. To make TCR beta libraries, researchers used iRepertoire HTBI primers and Arm-PCR of CDR3 regions. TCRdb used MiXCR to reprocess the multiplex PCR reads, holding one entry per CDR3 protein. The data show under 400,000 distinct CDR3 sequences, roughly a sixth seen once. The CDR3 totals 15 residues. The germline gives CDR1 SGHRS, CDR2 YFSETQ. The V segment lost 4 bases and the J segment 4 bases; nucleotides outside the gene matches: 7. This clonotype was observed a handful of times. These same records also appear under a second study, on T cells in Graves' hyperthyroidism and ophthalmopathy. According to that study: The study enrolled patients aged 18 to 65 with newly diagnosed hyperthyroidism of under 2 months' duration. An initial round of RT-PCR targeting the TCR CDR3 relied on the HTBI primer set. Blood also showed most of the thyroid clonotypes that were expanded above 0.001.

The material was peripheral blood mononuclear cells (PBMCs), obtained at new diagnosis, from a patient treated with antithyroid drugs. The TCR sequence derives from a man aged 40-55 years with Graves disease. This sequence joins TRBV5-1 and TRBJ1-3; 8 bases match TRBD1. CDR3 in amino acids: CASSQGTGAGNTIYF. The CDR3 nucleotides read TGCGCCAGCAGCCAGGGGACAGGAGCGGGAAACACCATATATTTT.